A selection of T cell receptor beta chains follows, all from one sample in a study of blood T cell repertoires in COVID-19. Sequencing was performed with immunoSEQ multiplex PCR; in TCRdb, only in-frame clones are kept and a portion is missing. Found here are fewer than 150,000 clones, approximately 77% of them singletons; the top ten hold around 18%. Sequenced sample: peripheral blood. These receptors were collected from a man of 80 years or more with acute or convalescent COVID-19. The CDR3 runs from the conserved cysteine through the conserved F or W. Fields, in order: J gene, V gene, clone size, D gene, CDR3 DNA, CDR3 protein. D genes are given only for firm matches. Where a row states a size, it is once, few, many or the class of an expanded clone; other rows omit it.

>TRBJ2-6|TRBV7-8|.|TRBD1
TGTGCCAGCAGCTTAGGAGGGACAGGGGGTCCAGCCTACTCTGGGGCCAACGTCCTGACTTTC
CASSLGGTGGPAYSGANVLTF
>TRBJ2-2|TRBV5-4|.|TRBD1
TGTGCCAGCAGCCTGCAGGGGGCTACCACCGGGGAGCTGTTTTTT
CASSLQGATTGELFF
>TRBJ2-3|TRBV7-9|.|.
TGTGCCAGCAGCTACTCCACAGATACGCAGTATTTT
CASSYSTDTQYF
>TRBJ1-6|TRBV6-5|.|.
TGTGCCAGCAGTCCAGCACAGTCACCCCTCCACTTT
CASSPAQSPLHF
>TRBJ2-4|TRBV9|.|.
TGTGCCAGCAGCGGACGACAGGAAGACCAAGCCAAAAACATTCAGTACTTC
CASSGRQEDQAKNIQYF
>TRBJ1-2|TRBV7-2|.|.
TGTGCCAGCAGCTTAGGGACAGATAATGGCTACACCTTC
CASSLGTDNGYTF
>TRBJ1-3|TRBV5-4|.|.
TGTGCCAGCAGCTTTCAGGGTTCTGGAAACACCATATATTTT
CASSFQGSGNTIYF
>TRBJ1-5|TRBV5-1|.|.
TGCGCCAGCAGCTTGGAAGGGGCAAGCAATCAGCCCCAGCATTTT
CASSLEGASNQPQHF
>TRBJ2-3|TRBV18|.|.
TGTGCCAGCTCACGAGACTACACAGATACGCAGTATTTT
CASSRDYTDTQYF
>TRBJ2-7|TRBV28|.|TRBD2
TGTGCCAGCAGTTCCCCCCCAGGTAGCGGGGGGAACAAGTACTTC
CASSSPPGSGGNKYF
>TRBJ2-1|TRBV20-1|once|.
TGCAGTGCTAGTCCCGCGGGGAGGTACAATGAGCAGTTCTTC
CSASPAGRYNEQFF
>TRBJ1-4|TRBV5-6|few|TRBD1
TGTGCCAGCCAGGGGGCAACTAATGAAAAACTGTTTTTT
CASQGATNEKLFF
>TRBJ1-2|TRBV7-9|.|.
TGTGCCAGCAGCCAGCCTCAGGGAAATGGCTACACCTTC
CASSQPQGNGYTF
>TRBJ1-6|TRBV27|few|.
TGTGCCAGCACTAGACAGGCGAGCTCCTATAATTCACCCCTCCACTTT
CASTRQASSYNSPLHF
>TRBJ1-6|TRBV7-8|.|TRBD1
TGTGCCAGCAGCCAACAGGGGGCTAGTTCACCCCTCCACTTT
CASSQQGASSPLHF
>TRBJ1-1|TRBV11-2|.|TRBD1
TGTGCCAGCAGCTTAGGGACAGGGAGGTCTGAAGCTTTCTTT
CASSLGTGRSEAFF
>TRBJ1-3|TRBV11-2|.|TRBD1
TGTGCCAGCAGCTCCTCGACAGGGATCGGAAACACCATATATTTT
CASSSSTGIGNTIYF
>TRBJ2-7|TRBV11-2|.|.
TGTGCCAGCAGCTCAGGGGTCTGGTACGAGCAGTACTTC
CASSSGVWYEQYF
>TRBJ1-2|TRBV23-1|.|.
TGCGCCAGCAGTCACCAGGGGCAGGGGATTTACCTCTATGGCTACACCTTC
CASSHQGQGIYLYGYTF
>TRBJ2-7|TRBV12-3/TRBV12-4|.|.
TGTGCCAGCAGTACGGGTCTTGGGGAGCAGTACTTC
CASSTGLGEQYF
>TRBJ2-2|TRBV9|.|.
TGTGCCAGCAGCGTAGCGTCAGGAAACACCGGGGAGCTGTTTTTT
CASSVASGNTGELFF
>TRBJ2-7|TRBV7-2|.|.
TGTGCCAGCAGCTTATTCCTGGCGGGGGACAGGCCTGCCAGCGAGCAGTACTTC
CASSLFLAGDRPASEQYF
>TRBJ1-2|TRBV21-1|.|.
TGTGCCAGCAGCCGGGGGGTCGACGTTGGCTACACCTTC
CASSRGVDVGYTF
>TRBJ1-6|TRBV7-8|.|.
TGTGGAACCGCAAGGGGTTTGTATTCACCCCTCCACTTT
CGTARGLYSPLHF